The clone carrying this TCR beta chain was seen at least ten times. As yet, its antigen is unknown. The data stem from a study of T cells in Graves' hyperthyroidism and ophthalmopathy. Findings of the study overall: Blood shared most expanded thyroid clonotypes above 0.001.

Researchers took RNA transcripts and amplified the TCR beta CDR3 regions from them. An initial round of RT-PCR targeting the TCR CDR3 relied on the HTBI primer set. TCRdb processed the multiplex PCR reads anew with MiXCR; each CDR3 protein has one entry. The data show 540,000 or so distinct CDR3 sequences, about half seen once. CDR3 length: 13 amino acids. V dropped 7 bases and J dropped 2; count of bases not matched to a gene: 6. Germline CDR1 DFQATT, CDR2 SNEGSKA (reference sequence). Sequencing was done on a sample of peripheral blood or thyroid tissue (not recorded which). The origin of this receptor is an adult woman with Graves' disease, either hyperthyroidism or ophthalmopathy (not recorded which). The chain combines TRBV20-1 with TRBJ2-7; 9 nucleotides align to TRBD2. The CDR3 bases are TGCAGTGTCAGGACTAGCGAGACCTACGAGCAGTACTTC. Translation: CSVRTSETYEQYF.